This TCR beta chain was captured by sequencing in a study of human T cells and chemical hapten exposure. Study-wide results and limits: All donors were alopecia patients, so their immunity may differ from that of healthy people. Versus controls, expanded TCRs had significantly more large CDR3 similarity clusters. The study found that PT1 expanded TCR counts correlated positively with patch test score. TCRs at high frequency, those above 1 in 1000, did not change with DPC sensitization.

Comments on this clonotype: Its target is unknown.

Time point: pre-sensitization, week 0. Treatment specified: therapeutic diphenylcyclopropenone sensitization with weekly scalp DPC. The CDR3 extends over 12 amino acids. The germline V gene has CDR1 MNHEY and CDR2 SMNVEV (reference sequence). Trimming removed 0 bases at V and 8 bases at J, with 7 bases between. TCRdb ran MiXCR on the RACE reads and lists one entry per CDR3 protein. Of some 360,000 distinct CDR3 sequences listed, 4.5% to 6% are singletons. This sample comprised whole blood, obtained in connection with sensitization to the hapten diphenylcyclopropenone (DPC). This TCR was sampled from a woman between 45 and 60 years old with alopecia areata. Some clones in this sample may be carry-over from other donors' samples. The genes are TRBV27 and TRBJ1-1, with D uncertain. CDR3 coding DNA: TGTGCCAGCAGTTTATCGGGAAAGGAAGCTTTCTTT. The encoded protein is CASSLSGKEAFF.